In its sample, the clone carrying this TCR delta chain was seen many times. This DNA's translation and the protein TCRdb lists, from a much larger clone, do not match at residue 21, likely due to a read error; the protein shown is translated from the DNA. The entry originates in a study of γδ T cells in repeated Plasmodium falciparum infection. TCRdb ran CATT on the multiplex PCR reads. In the table there are about 50,000 delta-chain clones, more than 1.5% of which are singletons. The CDR3 consists of 23 residues. Germline assignment: CDR1 TSWWSYY and CDR2 QGS. Vgamma9/Vdelta2+ and Vdelta2-negative gammadelta T cells were flow-sorted from PBMC for bulk sequencing.

The V gene call is TRDV1, and the J gene call is absent; the listed D gene, TRDD3, was not tested against the DNA. The receptor was derived from a pool of human donors (malaria-infected and uninfected, not separated). The sample taken for sequencing was gamma-delta T cells from blood. CDR3: CALGSTWAAPFLFGGYDTDKPIF. As DNA, the CDR3 is TGTGCTCTTGGGTCAACTTGGGCGGCTCCCTTCCTGTTTGGGGGATACGACACCGATAAACCCATCTTT.